Reported below is one T cell receptor (beta chain). This receptor's antigen is unknown. Within one base of it there is no much larger clone, and no base qualities were kept. The library was built by means of the immunoSEQ multiplex PCR assay. Drawn from immuneACCESS, this table holds only the in-frame rearrangements with V and J called that TCRdb kept. Clones are partly lost; checked studies trace under half to an unresolved V gene and leave the rest unexplained. The sample data list roughly 53,000 clones, and approximately 92% of these were observed just once. The ten most abundant clones make up approximately 0.61% of the sample. These data come from a study of T cell changes during pregnancy in multiple sclerosis (dated by TCRdb to between 2018 and 2020). About the full investigation: The study examined how the T cell repertoire changed over the course of pregnancy in women with multiple sclerosis.

From the germline V gene (reference sequence), CDR1 is MNHEY and CDR2 is SMNVEV. Trimming at the junction amounts to 2 bases on V and 9 bases on J, and the germline ends lie 19 bases apart. The CDR3, from cysteine to phenylalanine, totals 15 residues. The read is trimmed to its CDR3 DNA, 45 bases read in frame from base 1. The clonotype comes from a female donor with multiple sclerosis, enrolled in a pregnancy study. Sequencing was performed on CD4+ T cells from peripheral blood mononuclear cells, taken in the third trimester of pregnancy. This chain is built from TRBV27 and TRBJ2-5; a weak D assignment points to TRBD2 (6 bases agree). The CDR3 corresponds to CASSLLGTRGKAQYF. The base sequence is TGTGCCAGCAGTTTACTCGGGACCCGGGGGAAGGCCCAGTACTTC.